The T cell receptor beta chain described here comes from a study of neurological immune-mediated disorders. The time point denotes: technical triplicate 3. Points on this clonotype: The junction departs from germline at one end; a sequencing error may be responsible.

One entry per CDR3 protein, called by TCRdb with MiXCR from the 5' RACE reads. The sample lists 25,000 to 35,000 distinct CDR3 sequences, roughly a sixth seen once, with about 4.9% in the top ten. Material for sequencing was CD4+ T cells from blood. This receptor was taken from a female donor with HTLV-1-associated myelopathy (HAM/TSP).

The DNA for the CDR3 is TGCGCCAGCAGCTTGTTCGAGGGGTATAACACCAGGGAGCTGTTTTTT. The encoded protein is CASSLFEGYNTRELFF. V and J are TRBV5-1 and TRBJ2-2, with D perhaps given as TRBD1 or TRBD2 (5 bases each). This CDR3 has 16 residues. From germline, CDR1 is SGHRS and CDR2 YFSETQ.